The rows below give T cell receptor beta chains drawn from one sample of a study of tumor and adjacent non-tumor tissue in lung cancer. One entry per CDR3 protein results from TCRdb running MiXCR on the multiplex PCR reads. Among about 70,000 distinct CDR3 sequences listed, around three quarters were seen once. Sequencing input: lung tumor tissue. The receptors were gathered from a man aged 55 to 70 with non-small cell lung cancer. Each CDR3 is given with its conserved first and last residue. The order of the fields is D gene, J gene, clone size, V gene, CDR3 DNA, CDR3 protein. A D gene is named only where the DNA matches it firmly. Clone size is given for some rows only: seen once, a few or many times, or a class if the clone is expanded.

- TRBJ1-6 - TRBV6-2/TRBV6-3 TGTGCCAGCAGTTATCGGGAAGGCGATAATCCACCCATCCACTTT CASSYREGDNPPIHF
- TRBJ1-5 - TRBV2 TGTGCCAACACTGGACACCCGGGACAGCCCCAGCATTTT CANTGHPGQPQHF
- TRBJ2-7 - TRBV10-3 TGTGCCATCAGTCGGTACAGATCTTCCTACGAGCAGTACTTC CAISRYRSSYEQYF
- TRBJ1-2 - TRBV6-5 TGTGCCAGCAATTACTCTTCTGGGACGGTGAACTATGGGTACGCCTTC CASNYSSGTVNYGYAF
TRBD1 TRBJ2-2 - TRBV28 TGTGCCAGCTCTATGGGACAGGGGAACACCGGGGAGCTGTTTTTT CASSMGQGNTGELFF
- TRBJ2-4 - TRBV20-1 TGCAATGCTCCAGGCGGGTCGGGACAAAACATTCAGAACTTC CNAPGGSGQNIQNF
- TRBJ2-7 - TRBV6-5 TGTGCCAGCAGTTACTGCCAGGAGAGCTACAAGCAGTACTTC CASSYCQESYKQYF
- TRBJ2-7 - TRBV6-1 TGTGTCAGCGGTGGAGACAGTCTTGTCAACGAGCAGTACTTC CVSGGDSLVNEQYF
- TRBJ2-7 once TRBV6-2/TRBV6-3 TGTGACACGAAACGGGACGGCACGACTCACGAGCAGTACTTC CDTKRDGTTHEQYF
- TRBJ2-6 - TRBV6-2/TRBV6-3 TGTACCAGCATGCGGGCTGGGGCCAACGTCCTGACTTTC CTSMRAGANVLTF
- TRBJ2-1 - TRBV16 TGTGCCGGTAGCCCCAAGAATGAGCAGGTCTTC CAGSPKNEQVF
TRBD2 TRBJ2-1 - TRBV28 TGTGCTAGCAGTACGCCTAGCGGGAGGGATCTCAATGAGCAGTTATTC CASSTPSGRDLNEQLF
- TRBJ1-1 once TRBV28 TGTGCCAGCAGTACGGGGACATCCAACATGAACACTGAAGCTATCTTT CASSTGTSNMNTEAIF
TRBD1 TRBJ2-7 few TRBV20-1 TGTAGTACTAGAGACGGATGGGACAGGGTATCCTACGAGCAGTACTTC CSTRDGWDRVSYEQYF
TRBD1 TRBJ2-3 - TRBV10-1 TGCGCCAGCAGTGAAATGACAGGGGGTACAGATACGCAGTATTTT CASSEMTGGTDTQYF
- TRBJ2-1 - TRBV7-9 TGTGTCAGCAGCTTACGTCTGTACAGTTTCAATGAGCAGTTCTTC CVSSLRLYSFNEQFF
- TRBJ2-2 many TRBV20-1 TGCAGTGCTAGCCAGACAGGGAACACCGGGGAGCTGTTTTTT CSASQTGNTGELFF
- TRBJ1-3 - TRBV6-1 TGTGCCGCTTACAGGCCGGGCAGGGAATACTCTGGAAACACCATATATTTT CAAYRPGREYSGNTIYF
TRBD2 TRBJ2-1 many TRBV20-1 TGCAGTGTTATAAAACTAGCGGGGTTGGTTAATGAGCAGTTCTTC CSVIKLAGLVNEQFF
- TRBJ2-7 many TRBV5-1 TGCGCCAGCAGCGGCGGTAGCTCCTACGAGCAGTACTTC CASSGGSSYEQYF
- TRBJ2-4 - TRBV6-1 TGTGCCAGCAGTGAAATCTCGGTGGGTACTGCCAAAAACATTCAGTACTTC CASSEISVGTAKNIQYF
TRBD2 TRBJ2-1 - TRBV28 TGTGCCAGCCTTGAGGCGGGAGACTACAATGAGCAGTTCTTC CASLEAGDYNEQFF
- TRBJ2-2 once TRBV20-1 TGCAGCGCTAGCAAGATCATCGGGGCGTCCCCTGGGGAGCTGTTTTTT CSASKIIGASPGELFF
- TRBJ2-7 many TRBV20-1 TGCAGTGCCCGGGACACTGGGAAAGCCGAGCAGTACTTC CSARDTGKAEQYF
- TRBJ1-5 - TRBV6-1 TGTGCCTACGGTGTAGGGCTGGCAGGCGACCAGCCCCAGCATTTT CAYGVGLAGDQPQHF
- TRBJ2-5 - TRBV5-1 TGCGCCAGCAGCTTATCTGGGATACTGGGAGAGAACCAGTACTTC CASSLSGILGENQYF
- TRBJ2-7 - TRBV6-5 TGTGCCAGCAGTCGATCGGACATACCCTACGAGCAGTACTTC CASSRSDIPYEQYF
- TRBJ2-5 - TRBV5-6 TGTGCCAGCAACCAGGACACCCAAGAGACCCGGTACTTC CASNQDTQETRYF
- TRBJ2-3 - TRBV6-5 TGTGCCAGCAGTCCCAGAGCGGATGGCACAGATACACAGTATTTT CASSPRADGTDTQYF
- TRBJ2-6 - TRBV29-1 TGCAGCGTTGGTCAGTTGGGGGCCAACATCCTGACTTTC CSVGQLGANILTF
TRBD1 TRBJ1-2 many TRBV5-4 TGTGCCAGCAGCTTGGCCGTGGGACAGGGAGTGGATAACTATGGCTACACCTTC CASSLAVGQGVDNYGYTF
TRBD2 TRBJ2-3 - TRBV20-1 TGCAATGCCCCAACTAGTGGGAGGGCCGGGACAGATACGCAGTATTTT CNAPTSGRAGTDTQYF
- TRBJ1-1 few TRBV11-3 TGTGCCAGCAGTTTAGAAGGGGAGGGCACTGAAGCTTTCTTT CASSLEGEGTEAFF
TRBD2 TRBJ2-7 many TRBV28 TGTGCCAGCAGTTCCCTAGCGGGAGTCTACGAGCAGTACTTC CASSSLAGVYEQYF
- TRBJ1-2 - TRBV2 TGTGCCAGCAGTGAGACGGGCGAGGGTGGCTACACCTTC CASSETGEGGYTF
- TRBJ2-7 many TRBV6-5 TGTGCCAGCAGTTATCTTGGGAACAGAGCCTACGAGCAGTACTTC CASSYLGNRAYEQYF
- TRBJ1-6 - TRBV5-4 TGTATCAGCAGTACCCAGGGGAGGAATTCACCCCTCCACTTT CISSTQGRNSPLHF
- TRBJ2-3 - TRBV12-3/TRBV12-4 TGTGCAAGCACTCCCTCTCTGGGTACGCAGTATTTT CASTPSLGTQYF
TRBD2 TRBJ2-3 - TRBV10-3 TGTGTCATCAGTGGATGGACTAGCGGCACAGATACGCAGTATTTT CVISGWTSGTDTQYF
- TRBJ2-2 - TRBV29-1 TGCAGAGTTGAGAGAGGAACCGGGGAGCTGTTTTTT CRVERGTGELFF
- TRBJ2-2 - TRBV18 TGTGCCAGCTCAGGGACGTCGAAAACCGGGGAGCTGTTTTTT CASSGTSKTGELFF
- TRBJ2-3 few TRBV29-1 TGCAGCGTTGGATACGGGGGTACGCAATATTTT CSVGYGGTQYF
TRBD2 TRBJ2-2 - TRBV20-1 TGCAGTGCCTTGAGGGAGGGGCGGGGAGAGGCCCGGGAGCTGTTTTTT CSALREGRGEARELFF
- TRBJ1-2 - TRBV6-5 TGTGCCAGAAGCCGGGACACAGGAGTTGGCTACACCTTC CARSRDTGVGYTF
- TRBJ1-1 - TRBV20-1 TGCACTGCTAAATACACTGAAGCTTTCTTT CTAKYTEAFF
TRBD1 TRBJ2-5 - TRBV6-6 TGTATCAGCAGTTGGGCCGGACAGGGCGACGAGACCCAGTACTTC CISSWAGQGDETQYF
- TRBJ2-7 few TRBV6-5 TGTGCCAGCCGTTACTCGCGGGCAGGGACCTACGAGCAGTACTTC CASRYSRAGTYEQYF
- TRBJ2-7 - TRBV4-3 TGCGCCAGCAACCAAGCCTTAGGTCAGGTAGCCTACGAGCAGTACTTC CASNQALGQVAYEQYF
- TRBJ2-2 - TRBV7-9 TGTGCAAACAGCTTAGGGACCGGGGAGCTGTTTTTT CANSLGTGELFF
TRBD2 TRBJ2-2 - TRBV20-1 TGCAGTGCTACGTTAGCGGGAGGGCCGGAGACCCGGGGGCTGTTTTTT CSATLAGGPETRGLFF
- TRBJ1-1 - TRBV29-1 TGCGGCGTGGGGTACAGCGGGGCGCCGAGCACTGAAGCTTTCTTT CGVGYSGAPSTEAFF
- TRBJ1-2 many TRBV20-1 TGCAGTGCTCTCAGTGATTCGGGAAATAGCTATGGCTACACCTTC CSALSDSGNSYGYTF
TRBD2 TRBJ2-2 - TRBV20-1 TGCAGTGCTACTCTAGCGGGAGGGCCGGAGATCGGGAAGCTGTTTTTT CSATLAGGPEIGKLFF
TRBD2 TRBJ2-1 - TRBV29-1 TGCAGCGTTGACTTTGCGGGAGGGCCGAGTCCCTACAATAAGCAGTTATTC CSVDFAGGPSPYNKQLF
- TRBJ2-5 - TRBV5-5 TGTGCCAGAAGTCATCCGGGACGGGAAGAGAAACAGTACTTC CARSHPGREEKQYF
- TRBJ1-1 many TRBV6-2/TRBV6-3 TGTGCCAGCAGGAGAGGGGGAGGCACTGAAGCTTTCTTT CASRRGGGTEAFF
- TRBJ1-1 - TRBV29-1 TGCAGTGTTGTCCTGAACACTGAAGCTTTATTT CSVVLNTEALF
- TRBJ2-3 - TRBV20-1 TGCAGTGATAGCTCTTCGGGCAGGGGCACAGATACGCAGTATTTT CSDSSSGRGTDTQYF
- TRBJ2-3 - TRBV20-1 TGCAGTTTGGGACGGGTGACAGATACGCAGTATTTT CSLGRVTDTQYF
TRBD2 TRBJ2-5 - TRBV5-1 TGCGCCTGCAGTTTGTACCCCAGCGGGAGAGGCCCAAATCAAGAGACCCAGTACTTC CACSLYPSGRGPNQETQYF